The 2 T cell receptor beta chains in this list originate from one sample, sequenced in a study of blood T cell repertoires in COVID-19. Measured with immunoSEQ multiplex PCR; TCRdb has only the in-frame clones, and not every one. The data contain 200,000 to 250,000 clones, around four fifths of them seen just once; the ten biggest clones take up more than 6%. The sequenced sample was peripheral blood. These receptors were obtained from a woman aged 60-70 years with active or convalescent COVID-19.

The chain carries TRBV18 and TRBJ1-3, with TRBD1 matching 12 bases. V was pared by 0 bases and J by 3 bases, with 6 bases of the junction left unmatched. The germline V gene has CDR1 KGHSH and CDR2 LQKENI. The CDR3 has 18 residues. Here the CDR3 reads CASSPPVGTGGYGNTIYF. The CDR3 DNA follows: TGTGCCAGCTCACCACCCGTCGGGACAGGGGGCTATGGAAACACCATATATTTT.

The V and J genes are TRBV4-1 and TRBJ2-5; 7 positions match TRBD2. The germline V gene encodes CDR1 MGHRA and CDR2 YSYEKL. The CDR3 spans 16 residues. Trimming took 3 bases from V and 4 from J; bases not matched to a gene: 11. The CDR3 protein is CASSHRLAGEGETQYF. The CDR3 nucleotides are TGCGCCAGCAGCCACCGACTAGCCGGAGAGGGAGAGACCCAGTACTTC.